This T cell receptor beta chain was identified during a study of cytomegalovirus exposure and HLA in healthy donors. Points from the study as a whole: Many donors carried some public TCRs, although rarity characterized most TCR sequences. 150 to 200 TCR beta chains were listed as cytomegalovirus-associated. Cytomegalovirus status, reportedly, was diagnosed with high specificity and sensitivity by the classifier.

Measured with immunoSEQ multiplex PCR; TCRdb has only the in-frame clones, and not every one. The table lists tens of thousands of clones, about 96% of them singletons, with 0.78% in the top ten. A word on this clone: Its antigen remains unidentified.

Per germline, CDR1 MDHEN and CDR2 SYDVKM. Trimming stripped 4 bases from V and 6 bases from J, with 20 bases between. The CDR3 runs to 16 residues. Sequencing was carried out using PBMCs. The sequence derives from a man aged 18 to 30 in good health and CMV-seronegative. The gene calls are TRBV28 and TRBJ2-3, with D possibly matching TRBD1 (6 bases). CDR3 nucleotides: TGTGCCAGCAGTTCAATTCCGGGACACAAAAGGGATACGCAGTATTTT. Translated: CASSSIPGHKRDTQYF.